This entry is about one TCR beta chain. The antigen remains undetermined. This record belongs to a study of shared clonotypes between healthy human individuals. Method: immunoSEQ multiplex PCR; TCRdb's copy keeps in-frame clones and lacks some. The sample has approximately 2.3 million clones; about 92% are singletons. CDR1 is SGHTA and CDR2 is FQGTGA in the germline V gene. This CDR3 region has 15 residues. V dropped 2 bases and J dropped 2; count of bases not matched to a gene: 6. Study conclusions and caveats: At large depth, rarefaction still showed sorted-subset sequencing to be incomplete.

The V and J genes are TRBV7-3 and TRBJ2-7, with 7 bases lining up with TRBD2. This sequence was found in a man aged 18 to 30 in good health. Some clones in this sample may be carry-over from other donors' samples. The sequencing sample was made of naive CD4+ T cells from PBMCs. Indicated subset: CD45RA+ positively selected. The chain's CDR3 is CASSLGLADTYEQYF. The CDR3 DNA is TGTGCCAGCAGCTTAGGGCTAGCGGATACCTACGAGCAGTACTTC.